The rows below give T cell receptor beta chains drawn from one sample of a study of T cell responses to AZD1222 COVID-19 vaccine. Method: immunoSEQ multiplex PCR; TCRdb's copy keeps in-frame clones and lacks some. Of 100,000 to 120,000 clones in the sample, about 90% are singletons; the top ten hold roughly 15%. Sequencing was performed on peripheral blood, taken 28 days after the second AZD1222 dose. These receptors all come from an adult who received the AZD1222 COVID-19 vaccine. The CDR3 runs from the conserved cysteine through the conserved F or W. D genes are given only for firm matches. Clone size appears in some rows only: once, few, many, or a class for an expanded clone.

V gene	CDR3 length	J gene	D gene	clone size	CDR3 protein	CDR3 DNA
TRBV7-9	13	TRBJ2-5	.	.	CASRLAGEETQYF	TGTGCCAGCAGGTTAGCCGGGGAAGAGACCCAGTACTTC
TRBV5-1	14	TRBJ2-1	TRBD2	.	CASSLTSGGNEQFF	TGCGCCAGCAGCTTGACTAGCGGGGGTAATGAGCAGTTCTTC
TRBV5-8	15	TRBJ1-5	.	.	CASSLRTGSNQPQHF	TGTGCCAGCAGCTTGCGGACGGGTAGCAATCAGCCCCAGCATTTT
TRBV12-3/TRBV12-4	13	TRBJ1-2	.	.	CASSLVGGYGYTF	TGTGCCAGCAGTTTAGTAGGGGGGTATGGCTACACCTTC
TRBV19	15	TRBJ1-5	.	.	CASSKADYSNQPQHF	TGTGCCAGTAGTAAGGCAGATTATAGCAATCAGCCCCAGCATTTT
TRBV6-1	16	TRBJ2-2	.	.	CASSDGAGTDTGELFF	TGTGCCAGCAGTGATGGGGCGGGGACCGACACCGGGGAGCTGTTTTTT
TRBV6-4	13	TRBJ2-5	.	.	CASSDNVGETQYF	TGTGCCAGCAGTGACAATGTAGGAGAGACCCAGTACTTC
TRBV9	15	TRBJ2-1	.	.	CASSPPPGEYNEQFF	TGTGCCAGCAGCCCCCCCCCGGGGGAATACAATGAGCAGTTCTTC
TRBV10-3	14	TRBJ1-5	.	.	CAISGGVGGHPQHF	TGTGCCATCAGTGGGGGGGTGGGAGGTCATCCCCAGCATTTT
TRBV20-1	12	TRBJ1-1	.	.	CSASRVHTEAFF	TGCAGTGCTAGTCGGGTCCACACTGAAGCTTTCTTT
TRBV21-1	16	TRBJ1-2	.	.	CASSTDRGRENYGYTF	TGTGCCAGCAGCACGGACAGGGGGCGGGAGAACTATGGCTACACCTTC
TRBV9	14	TRBJ1-2	.	.	CASSVGGRNYGYTF	TGTGCCAGCAGCGTCGGGGGGAGAAACTATGGCTACACCTTC
TRBV2	14	TRBJ1-2	.	.	CASSPPPGVPGYTF	TGTGCCAGCAGCCCACCTCCGGGCGTACCTGGCTACACCTTC
TRBV30	12	TRBJ2-3	.	.	CAWSGNSDTQYF	TGTGCCTGGAGCGGGAACTCAGATACGCAGTATTTT
TRBV4-1	13	TRBJ2-7	.	.	CASSQDPSSEQYF	TGCGCCAGCAGCCAAGATCCGAGCTCCGAGCAGTACTTC
TRBV7-9	15	TRBJ2-1	.	.	CASSLVSSAYNEQFF	TGTGCCAGCAGTTTGGTTTCCTCGGCCTACAATGAGCAGTTCTTC
TRBV27	13	TRBJ1-2	TRBD1	.	CASSPGQEQGYTF	TGTGCCAGCAGTCCAGGACAGGAGCAGGGCTACACCTTC
TRBV5-8	14	TRBJ1-5	.	.	CASSFGTLDQPQHF	TGTGCCAGCAGCTTCGGGACACTAGATCAGCCCCAGCATTTT
TRBV13	13	TRBJ2-5	.	.	CASSPPSEETQYF	TGTGCCAGCAGCCCCCCGTCCGAAGAGACCCAGTACTTC
TRBV18	17	TRBJ2-6	TRBD1	.	CASSQGTANSGANVLTF	TGTGCCAGCTCACAAGGGACAGCCAACTCTGGGGCCAACGTCCTGACTTTC
TRBV6-5	14	TRBJ2-7	.	.	CASRLSRDNYEQYF	TGTGCCAGCAGACTTTCCCGGGACAACTACGAGCAGTACTTC
TRBV9	16	TRBJ2-3	.	.	CASSFLPTEGPDTQYF	TGTGCCAGCAGTTTCCTCCCCACTGAGGGCCCAGATACGCAGTATTTT
TRBV27	14	TRBJ2-2	.	.	CASSPQANTGELFF	TGTGCCAGCAGTCCACAAGCGAACACCGGGGAGCTGTTTTTT
TRBV29-1	13	TRBJ1-2	.	.	CSVADDSFYGYTF	TGCAGCGTTGCCGATGACAGCTTCTATGGCTACACCTTC
TRBV6-1	14	TRBJ2-7	.	.	CASSERDGAYEQYF	TGTGCCAGCAGTGAGCGGGACGGCGCCTACGAGCAGTACTTC
TRBV5-5	17	TRBJ1-2	TRBD1	.	CASSPIEGQGETKGYTF	TGTGCCAGCAGCCCCATTGAAGGACAGGGGGAAACGAAGGGCTACACCTTC
TRBV6-5	14	TRBJ1-2	.	.	CASSYSTQGYGYTF	TGTGCCAGCAGTTACTCGACACAGGGCTATGGCTACACCTTC
TRBV7-2	14	TRBJ2-3	.	.	CASSLEGFTDTQYF	TGTGCCAGCAGCCTAGAGGGGTTCACAGATACGCAGTATTTT
TRBV5-1	14	TRBJ1-1	.	few	CASSLTQADTEAFF	TGCGCCAGCAGCTTGACGCAGGCAGACACTGAAGCTTTCTTT
TRBV3-1/TRBV3-2	15	TRBJ2-3	.	.	CASSPRGETTDTQYF	TGTGCCAGCAGCCCCAGGGGGGAGACCACAGATACGCAGTATTTT
TRBV9	18	TRBJ2-7	.	.	CASSERKDYGTALGEQYF	TGTGCCAGCAGCGAGAGGAAAGACTACGGGACGGCACTGGGGGAGCAGTACTTC
TRBV28	12	TRBJ2-7	.	.	CASRDGPYEQYF	TGTGCCAGCAGGGACGGACCCTACGAGCAGTACTTC
TRBV10-3	14	TRBJ1-1	.	few	CAISAKGEATEAFF	TGTGCCATCAGTGCGAAGGGGGAAGCCACTGAAGCTTTCTTT
TRBV15	16	TRBJ2-5	.	.	CATSRDPGDRAETQYF	TGTGCCACCAGCAGAGATCCGGGTGATAGGGCGGAGACCCAGTACTTC
TRBV6-5	16	TRBJ2-7	TRBD2	once	CASSYTWRAGGGEQYF	TGTGCCAGCAGTTACACTTGGAGAGCGGGAGGCGGCGAGCAGTACTTC
TRBV5-1	15	TRBJ1-6	TRBD1	.	CASRTTTGEWSPLHF	TGCGCCAGCAGGACGACAACAGGGGAGTGGTCACCCCTCCACTTT
TRBV9	14	TRBJ2-3	TRBD2	once	CASSVSGAGDTQYF	TGTGCCAGCAGCGTGAGCGGGGCAGGGGATACGCAGTATTTT
TRBV5-4	14	TRBJ2-2	.	.	CASSNDKNTGELFF	TGTGCCAGCAGTAACGACAAAAACACCGGGGAGCTGTTTTTT
TRBV18	14	TRBJ2-7	TRBD1	.	CASSPRQGVYEQYF	TGTGCCAGCTCCCCCCGGCAGGGGGTCTACGAGCAGTACTTC
TRBV27	15	TRBJ1-1	.	.	CASSLSVAGNTEAFF	TGTGCCAGCAGTTTATCGGTCGCAGGGAACACTGAAGCTTTCTTT
TRBV19	17	TRBJ1-3	TRBD1	.	CASSPKGDRYTGNTIYF	TGTGCCAGTAGTCCCAAGGGGGACAGGTATACTGGAAACACCATATATTTT
TRBV3-1/TRBV3-2	14	TRBJ1-4	.	.	CASSHRGAGEKLFF	TGTGCCAGCAGCCACAGGGGTGCGGGCGAAAAACTGTTTTTT
TRBV6-1	11	TRBJ2-7	.	.	CASSESYEQYF	TGTGCCAGCAGTGAAAGTTACGAGCAGTACTTC
TRBV3-1/TRBV3-2	15	TRBJ2-1	.	.	CASSQDVSSGNEQFF	TGTGCCAGCAGCCAAGATGTGTCGAGCGGCAATGAGCAGTTCTTC
TRBV5-1	11	TRBJ2-1	.	.	CASSADNEQFF	TGCGCCAGCAGCGCCGACAATGAGCAGTTCTTC
TRBV5-1	14	TRBJ2-5	TRBD1	.	CASSIGTGQETQYF	TGCGCCAGCAGCATCGGGACAGGACAAGAGACCCAGTACTTC